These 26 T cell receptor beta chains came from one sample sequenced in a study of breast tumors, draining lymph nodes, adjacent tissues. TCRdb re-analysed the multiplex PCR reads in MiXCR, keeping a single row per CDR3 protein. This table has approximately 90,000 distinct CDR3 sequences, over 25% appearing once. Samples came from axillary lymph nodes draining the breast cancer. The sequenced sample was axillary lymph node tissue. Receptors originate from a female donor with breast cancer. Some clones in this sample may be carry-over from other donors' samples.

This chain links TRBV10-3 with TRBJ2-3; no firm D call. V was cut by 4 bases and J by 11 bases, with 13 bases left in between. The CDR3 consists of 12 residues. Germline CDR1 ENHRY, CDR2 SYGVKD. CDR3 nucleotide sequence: TGTGCCATCAGTGGGTCTTTATATGAGCAGTATTTT. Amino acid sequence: CAISGSLYEQYF.

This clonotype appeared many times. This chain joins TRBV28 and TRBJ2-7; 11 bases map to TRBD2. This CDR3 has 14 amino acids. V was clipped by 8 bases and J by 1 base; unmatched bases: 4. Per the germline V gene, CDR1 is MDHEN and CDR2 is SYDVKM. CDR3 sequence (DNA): TGTGCCAGCGTGACTAGCGGGGTGTCCTACGAGCAGTACTTC. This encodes CASVTSGVSYEQYF. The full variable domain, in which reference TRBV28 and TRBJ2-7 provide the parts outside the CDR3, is DVKVTQSSRYLVKRTGEKVFLECVQDMDHENMFWYRQDPGLGLRLIYFSYDVKMKEKGDIPEGYSVSREKKERFSLILESASTNQTSMYLCASVTSGVSYEQYFGPGTRLTVT.

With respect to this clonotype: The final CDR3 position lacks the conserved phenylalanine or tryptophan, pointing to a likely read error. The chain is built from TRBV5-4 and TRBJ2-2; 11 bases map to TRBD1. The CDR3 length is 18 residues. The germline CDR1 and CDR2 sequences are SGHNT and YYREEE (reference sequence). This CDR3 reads CASSLARGTGGYGGGLFY. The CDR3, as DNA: TGTGCCAGCAGCTTGGCCAGGGGGACAGGGGGTTACGGCGGGGGGCTGTTTTAT.

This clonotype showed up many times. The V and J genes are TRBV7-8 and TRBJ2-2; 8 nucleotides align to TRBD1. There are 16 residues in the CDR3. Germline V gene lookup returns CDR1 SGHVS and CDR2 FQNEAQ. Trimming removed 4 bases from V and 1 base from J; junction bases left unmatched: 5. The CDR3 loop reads CASSYTGTGNTGELFF. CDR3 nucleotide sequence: TGTGCCAGCAGCTACACCGGGACAGGGAACACCGGGGAGCTGTTTTTT. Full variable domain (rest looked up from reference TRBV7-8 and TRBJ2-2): GAGVSQSPRYKVAKRGQDVALRCDPISGHVSLFWYQQALGQGPEFLTYFQNEAQLDKSGLPSDRFFAERPEGSVSTLKIQRTQQEDSAVYLCASSYTGTGNTGELFFGEGSRLTVL.

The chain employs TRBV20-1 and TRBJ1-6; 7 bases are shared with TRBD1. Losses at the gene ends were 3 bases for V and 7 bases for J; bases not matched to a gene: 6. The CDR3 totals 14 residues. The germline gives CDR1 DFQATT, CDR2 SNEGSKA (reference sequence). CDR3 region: CSASQGTENSPLHF. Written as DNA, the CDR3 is TGCAGTGCTAGCCAGGGGACAGAAAATTCACCCCTCCACTTT.

The CDR3 spells CATSRANYGYTF. The CDR3 DNA sequence: TGTGCCACCAGCAGAGCTAACTATGGCTACACCTTC. The V call is TRBV15, the J call TRBJ1-2; no firm D call. The ends were cut back, 1 base at V and 0 bases at J, with 0 bases in the middle. This CDR3 is built from 12 residues. The germline CDR1 and CDR2 sequences are LNHNV and YYDKDF (reference sequence).

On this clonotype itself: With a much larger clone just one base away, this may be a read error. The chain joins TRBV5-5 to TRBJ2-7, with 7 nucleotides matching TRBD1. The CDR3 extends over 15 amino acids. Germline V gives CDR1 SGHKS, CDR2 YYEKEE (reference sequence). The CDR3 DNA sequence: TGTACCAGCAGCTTGACAGGGTCTTCGGGGTACGAGCAGTACTTC. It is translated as CTSSLTGSSGYEQYF.

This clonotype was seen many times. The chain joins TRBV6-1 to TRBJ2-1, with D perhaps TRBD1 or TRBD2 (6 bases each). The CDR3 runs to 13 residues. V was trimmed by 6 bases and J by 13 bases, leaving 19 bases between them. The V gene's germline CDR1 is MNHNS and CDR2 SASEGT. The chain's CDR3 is CASSPNGGGNQFF. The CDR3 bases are TGTGCCAGCAGCCCCAATGGGGGCGGGAATCAGTTCTTC.

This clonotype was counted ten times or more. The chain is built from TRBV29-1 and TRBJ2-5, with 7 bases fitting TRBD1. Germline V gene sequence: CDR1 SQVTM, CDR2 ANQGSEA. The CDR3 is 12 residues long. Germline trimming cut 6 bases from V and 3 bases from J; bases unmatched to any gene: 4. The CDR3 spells CSVRDSEETQYF. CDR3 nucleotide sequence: TGCAGCGTAAGGGACAGTGAAGAGACCCAGTACTTC. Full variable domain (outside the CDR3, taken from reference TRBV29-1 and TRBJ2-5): SAVISQKPSRDICQRGTSLTIQCQVDSQVTMMFWYRQQPGQSLTLIATANQGSEATYESGFVIDKFPISRPNLTFSTLTVSNMSPEDSSIYLCSVRDSEETQYFGPGTRLLVL.

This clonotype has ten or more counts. The CDR3 spells CASSSVEGRGRSDTQYF. The CDR3, as DNA: TGCGCCAGCAGCTCCGTTGAGGGCAGGGGTCGATCAGATACGCAGTATTTT. This chain joins TRBV5-1 and TRBJ2-3; D possibly corresponds to TRBD1 (6 bases). V was trimmed by 3 bases and J by 4 bases, leaving 21 bases between them. The CDR3 length is 17 residues. Germline assignment: CDR1 SGHRS and CDR2 YFSETQ.

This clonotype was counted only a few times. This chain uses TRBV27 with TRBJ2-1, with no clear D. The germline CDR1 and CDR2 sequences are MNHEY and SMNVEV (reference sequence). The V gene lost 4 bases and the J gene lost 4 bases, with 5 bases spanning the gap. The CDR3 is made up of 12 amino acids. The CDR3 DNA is TGTGCCAGCAGTTCCGATTACAATGAGCAGTTCTTC. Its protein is CASSSDYNEQFF.

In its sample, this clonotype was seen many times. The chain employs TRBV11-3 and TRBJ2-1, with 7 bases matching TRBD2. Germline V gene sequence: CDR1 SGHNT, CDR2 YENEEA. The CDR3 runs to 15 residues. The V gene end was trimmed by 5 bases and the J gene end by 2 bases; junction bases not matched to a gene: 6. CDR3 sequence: CASSQSGTTYNEQFF. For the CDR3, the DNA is TGTGCCAGCAGCCAAAGCGGGACCACCTACAATGAGCAGTTCTTC.

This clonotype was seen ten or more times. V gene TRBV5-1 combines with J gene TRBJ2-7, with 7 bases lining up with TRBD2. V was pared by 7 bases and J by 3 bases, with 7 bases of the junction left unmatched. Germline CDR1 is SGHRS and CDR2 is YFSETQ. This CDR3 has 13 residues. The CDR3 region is CASREASGYEQYF. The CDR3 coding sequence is TGCGCCAGCCGGGAGGCTAGCGGCTACGAGCAGTACTTC. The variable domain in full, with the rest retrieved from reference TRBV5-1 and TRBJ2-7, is KAGVTQTPRYLIKTRGQQVTLSCSPISGHRSVSWYQQTPGQGLQFLFEYFSETQRNKGNFPGRFSGRQFSNSRSEMNVSTLELGDSALYLCASREASGYEQYFGPGTRLTVT.

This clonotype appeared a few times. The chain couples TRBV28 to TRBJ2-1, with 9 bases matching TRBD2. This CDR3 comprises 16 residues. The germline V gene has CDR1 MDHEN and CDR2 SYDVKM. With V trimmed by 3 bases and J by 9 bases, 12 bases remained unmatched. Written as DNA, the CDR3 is TGTGCCAGCAGTTTGTATTCCGGGACTAGCAGAATTGAGCAGTTCTTC. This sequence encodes CASSLYSGTSRIEQFF.

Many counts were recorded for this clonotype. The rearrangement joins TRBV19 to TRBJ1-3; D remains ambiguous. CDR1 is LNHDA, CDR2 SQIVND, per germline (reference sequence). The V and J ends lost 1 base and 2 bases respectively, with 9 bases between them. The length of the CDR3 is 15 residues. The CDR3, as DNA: TGTGCCAGTAGTATAGCTGGGGATACTGGAAACACCATATATTTT. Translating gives CASSIAGDTGNTIYF.

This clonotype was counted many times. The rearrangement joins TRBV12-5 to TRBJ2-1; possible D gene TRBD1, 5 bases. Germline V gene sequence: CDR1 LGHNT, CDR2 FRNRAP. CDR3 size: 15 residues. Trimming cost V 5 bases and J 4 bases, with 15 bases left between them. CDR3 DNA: TGTGCTAGTGGTGGGGCCCCGGGCGCATACAATGAGCAGTTCTTC. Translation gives CASGGAPGAYNEQFF.

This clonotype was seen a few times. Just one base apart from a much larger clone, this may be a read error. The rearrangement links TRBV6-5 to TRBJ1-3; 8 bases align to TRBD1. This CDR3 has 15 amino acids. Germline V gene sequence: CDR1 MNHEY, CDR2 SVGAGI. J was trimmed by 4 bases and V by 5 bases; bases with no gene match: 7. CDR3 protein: CASSHRTGYGNTIYF. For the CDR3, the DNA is TGTGCCAGCAGTCACCGGACAGGGTACGGAAACACCATATATTTT.

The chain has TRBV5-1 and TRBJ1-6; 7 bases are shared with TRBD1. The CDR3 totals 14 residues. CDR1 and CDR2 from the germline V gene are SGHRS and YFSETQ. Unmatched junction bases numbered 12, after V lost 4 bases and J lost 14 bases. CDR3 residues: CASSQWTGLKSLHF. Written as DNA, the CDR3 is TGCGCCAGCAGCCAGTGGACAGGTCTCAAATCCCTCCACTTT.

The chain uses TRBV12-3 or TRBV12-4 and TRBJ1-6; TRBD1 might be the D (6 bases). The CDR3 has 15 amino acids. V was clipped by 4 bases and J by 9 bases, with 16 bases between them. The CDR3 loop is CASSSLQGSTSPLHF. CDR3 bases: TGTGCCAGCAGTTCGCTACAGGGTTCAACTTCACCCCTCCACTTT.

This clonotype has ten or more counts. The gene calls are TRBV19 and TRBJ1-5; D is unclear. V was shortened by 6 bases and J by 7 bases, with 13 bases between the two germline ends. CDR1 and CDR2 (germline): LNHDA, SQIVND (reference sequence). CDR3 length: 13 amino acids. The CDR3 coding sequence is TGTGCCAGTAGAGACTTCTCGGGACAGCCCCAGCATTTT. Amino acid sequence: CASRDFSGQPQHF. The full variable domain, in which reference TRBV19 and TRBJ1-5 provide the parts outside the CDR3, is DGGITQSPKYLFRKEGQNVTLSCEQNLNHDAMYWYRQDPGQGLRLIYYSQIVNDFQKGDIAEGYSVSREKKESFPLTVTSAQKNPTAFYLCASRDFSGQPQHFGDGTRLSIL.

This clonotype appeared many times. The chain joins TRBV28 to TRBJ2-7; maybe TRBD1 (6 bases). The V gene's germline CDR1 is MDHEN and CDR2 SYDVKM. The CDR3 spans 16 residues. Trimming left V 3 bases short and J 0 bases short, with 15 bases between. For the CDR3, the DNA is TGTGCCAGCAGTTTCCCGGCCGGGACATTCTCCTACGAGCAGTACTTC. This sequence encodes CASSFPAGTFSYEQYF.

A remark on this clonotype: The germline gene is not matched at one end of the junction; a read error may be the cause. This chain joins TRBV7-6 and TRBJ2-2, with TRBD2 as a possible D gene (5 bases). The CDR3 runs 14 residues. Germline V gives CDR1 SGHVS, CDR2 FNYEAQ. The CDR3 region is CASKSGHITGELCF. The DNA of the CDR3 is TGTGCCAGCAAATCGGGCCACATCACCGGGGAGCTGTGTTTT.

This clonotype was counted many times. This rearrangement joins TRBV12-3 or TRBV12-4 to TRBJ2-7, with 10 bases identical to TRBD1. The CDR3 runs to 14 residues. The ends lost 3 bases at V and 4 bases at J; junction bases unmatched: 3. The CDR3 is CASSLRDRGYEQYF. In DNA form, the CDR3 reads TGTGCCAGCAGTTTGCGGGACAGGGGTTACGAGCAGTACTTC.

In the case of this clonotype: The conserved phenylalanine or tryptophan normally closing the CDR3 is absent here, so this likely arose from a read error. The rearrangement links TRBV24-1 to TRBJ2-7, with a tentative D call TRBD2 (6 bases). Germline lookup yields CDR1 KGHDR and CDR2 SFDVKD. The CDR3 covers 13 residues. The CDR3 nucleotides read TGCGCCACGTCCGCGGGACGAGCCTACGAGCAGTACTCC. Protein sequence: CATSAGRAYEQYS.

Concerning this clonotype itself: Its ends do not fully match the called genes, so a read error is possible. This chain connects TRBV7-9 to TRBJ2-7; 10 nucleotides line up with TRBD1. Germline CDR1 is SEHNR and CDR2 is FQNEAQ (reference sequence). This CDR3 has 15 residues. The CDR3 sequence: CASSCAWDRGYGQYF. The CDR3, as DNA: TGTGCCAGCAGCTGCGCATGGGACAGGGGTTACGGGCAGTACTTC.

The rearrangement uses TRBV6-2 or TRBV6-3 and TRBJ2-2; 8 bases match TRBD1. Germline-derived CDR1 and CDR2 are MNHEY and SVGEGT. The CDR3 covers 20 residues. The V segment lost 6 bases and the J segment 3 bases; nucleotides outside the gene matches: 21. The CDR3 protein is CASRKGPRGPFSQDTGELFF. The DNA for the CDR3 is TGTGCCAGCAGAAAAGGGCCCAGGGGGCCGTTTTCCCAGGACACCGGGGAGCTGTTTTTT.